In this sample, the clone carrying this T cell receptor (beta chain) turned up a few times. As yet, its antigen is unknown. Only in-frame clones appear in the TCRdb table, and some are missing; sequencing was by immunoSEQ multiplex PCR. The sample consists of 250,000 to 300,000 clones, around 93% of them appearing once. The data were obtained in a study of T cell responses to AZD1222 COVID-19 vaccine. General observations from the study: Just a handful of AZD1222 recipients were seropositive at baseline. The repertoires were collected only after the peak T cell response. Two AZD1222 administrations were followed by greater Spike-specific TCR breadth and depth.

Germline assignment: CDR1 SQVTM and CDR2 ANQGSEA. The CDR3 has 10 amino acids. This TCR derives from an adult who received the AZD1222 COVID-19 vaccine. The V and J genes are TRBV29-1 and TRBJ2-1; 9 positions agree with TRBD2. Sequences were derived from peripheral blood, sampled 28 days after the second AZD1222 dose. The CDR3 reads CAGGYNEQFF. Written as DNA, the CDR3 is TGCGCGGGAGGGTACAATGAGCAGTTCTTC.